These 17 T cell receptor beta chains were all obtained from the same sample, sequenced in a study of shared clonotypes between healthy human individuals. The method was immunoSEQ multiplex PCR; TCRdb's version includes in-frame clones alone and lacks a portion of them. The table lists some 2,400,000 clones, almost 96% of them singletons, with around 0.13% in the top ten. The material sequenced was naive CD4+ T cells sorted from blood. Documented subset: CD45RA+ positively selected. Receptors originate from a man aged 18 to 29 in good health.

This clone has a handful of counts. This sequence joins TRBV6-1 and TRBJ2-6; D might be TRBD1 or TRBD2, each matching 5 bases. The CDR3 is made up of 15 amino acids. The V gene lost 5 bases and the J gene lost 0 bases, with 8 bases spanning the gap. Germline V gene lookup returns CDR1 MNHNS and CDR2 SASEGT. For the CDR3, the DNA is TGTGCCAGCAGTCCAGGGAGCTCTGGGGCCAACGTCCTGACTTTC. As protein: CASSPGSSGANVLTF.

This rearrangement joins TRBV6-6 to TRBJ2-2, with D tentatively TRBD2 (5 bases). Per germline, CDR1 MNHNY and CDR2 SVGAGI (reference sequence). Trimming removed 8 bases at V and 7 bases at J, with 14 bases between. The CDR3 has 13 amino acids. The CDR3: CASGQTAGGELFF. The CDR3 region has the DNA TGTGCCAGCGGGCAAACTGCGGGCGGGGAGCTGTTTTTT.

The rearrangement uses TRBV6-1 and TRBJ1-1; TRBD1 matches 9 bases. Germline V gene lookup returns CDR1 MNHNS and CDR2 SASEGT. The CDR3 spans 13 residues. V lost 4 bases to trimming and J lost 7 bases; unmatched junction nucleotides: 4. The CDR3 reads CASSVTGGGEAFF. In nucleotides, the CDR3 is TGTGCCAGCAGTGTTACAGGGGGCGGTGAAGCTTTCTTT.

The chain employs TRBV10-3 and TRBJ1-6; weak D call: TRBD1 (6 bases). The CDR3 spans 13 residues. Germline V gene data show CDR1 as ENHRY and CDR2 as SYGVKD. The V end lost 6 bases, the J end lost 7 bases, and 10 bases lay between the germline ends. Here the CDR3 DNA reads TGTGCCATCAGGGACACAGGGAATTCACCCCTCCACTTT. This gives the protein CAIRDTGNSPLHF.

In regard to this clone: Within the sample, other DNA sequences also encode this same CDR3. The J gene is TRBJ2-5, the V gene TRBV30, with 7 bases fitting TRBD2. J gave up 0 bases and V 0 bases, and 1 base lay outside the gene matches. This CDR3 spans 14 amino acids. Germline V gene lookup returns CDR1 GTSNPN and CDR2 SVGIG (reference sequence). DNA for the CDR3: TGTGCCTGGAGTGTGGGAGGGGACCAAGAGACCCAGTACTTC. As protein: CAWSVGGDQETQYF. Complete variable domain (other parts from reference TRBV30 and TRBJ2-5): SQTIHQWPATLVQPVGSPLSLECTVEGTSNPNLYWYRQAAGRGLQLLFYSVGIGQISSEVPQNLSASRPQDRQFILSSKKLLLSDSGFYLCAWSVGGDQETQYFGPGTRLLVL.

This chain connects TRBV4-3 to TRBJ2-6, with 9 positions matching TRBD1. After removal of 0 bases from V and 1 base from J, the junction contained 4 bases not matched to a gene. Germline loops: CDR1 LGHNA, CDR2 YSLEER. This CDR3 spans 18 amino acids. CDR3 nucleotide sequence: TGCGCCAGCAGCCAAGAGGGACAGGGAGAATCTGGGGCCAACGTCCTGACTTTC. Translated: CASSQEGQGESGANVLTF.

The chain joins TRBV2 to TRBJ1-5; 9 nucleotides align to TRBD1. The V gene end was trimmed by 6 bases and the J gene end by 2 bases; junction bases not matched to a gene: 2. The germline V gene encodes CDR1 SNHLY and CDR2 FYNNEI. The length of the CDR3 is 14 residues. The CDR3 DNA follows: TGTGCCAGCAGGCGGGACAGGGGCAATCAGCCCCAGCATTTT. This translates into CASRRDRGNQPQHF.

This clone was seen more than once but under ten times. J is TRBJ2-7 and V is TRBV5-6, with TRBD1 matching over 8 bases. CDR3 length: 16 residues. Germline trimming cut 5 bases from V and 5 bases from J; bases unmatched to any gene: 15. CDR1 SGHDT and CDR2 YYEEEE come from the germline V gene. For the CDR3, the DNA is TGTGCCAGCAGTTTTGGACAGGGCAGTATTACAGACGAGCAGTACTTC. Its protein is CASSFGQGSITDEQYF.

The chain carries TRBV28 and TRBJ1-3; a weak D match, TRBD1 (6 bases). V dropped 4 bases and J dropped 3 bases, with 13 bases sitting between them. This CDR3 is built from 15 residues. Germline V gene sequence: CDR1 MDHEN, CDR2 SYDVKM. CDR3: CASSSHQGFGNTIYF. The CDR3 bases are TGTGCCAGCAGTTCTCACCAGGGGTTTGGAAACACCATATATTTT. Supplemented by reference TRBV28 and TRBJ1-3, the full variable domain reads DVKVTQSSRYLVKRTGEKVFLECVQDMDHENMFWYRQDPGLGLRLIYFSYDVKMKEKGDIPEGYSVSREKKERFSLILESASTNQTSMYLCASSSHQGFGNTIYFGEGSWLTVV.

The rearrangement joins TRBV6-6 to TRBJ2-5, with no clear D. The CDR3 is 13 amino acids. The V and J ends lost 5 bases and 5 bases respectively, with 12 bases between them. Germline CDR1 is MNHNY and CDR2 is SVGAGI (reference sequence). The CDR3 region is CASSGPTGETQYF. The CDR3 nucleotides read TGTGCCAGCAGTGGACCGACTGGGGAGACCCAGTACTTC.

J is TRBJ1-1 and V is TRBV28, with a possible D match to TRBD1 (5 bases). CDR3 size: 14 residues. V lost 3 bases and J 4 bases, leaving 12 bases between the germline ends. In germline, CDR1 is MDHEN, CDR2 SYDVKM. CDR3 DNA: TGTGCCAGCAGTTTCGCGGGGCGGGTCACTGAAGCTTTCTTT. It encodes CASSFAGRVTEAFF.

The gene calls are TRBV7-6 and TRBJ2-7, with D perhaps given as TRBD1 or TRBD2 (5 bases each). The V end was cut by 4 bases, the J end by 9 bases, with 22 bases between. The CDR3 consists of 15 residues. Germline V gene sequence: CDR1 SGHVS, CDR2 FNYEAQ. CDR3 sequence: CASSSVPGSGKGQYF. CDR3 bases: TGTGCCAGCAGCTCAGTACCGGGATCAGGGAAGGGGCAGTACTTC.

The V gene is TRBV6-5, the J gene TRBJ2-3; the D gene is possibly TRBD2 (6 bases). Trimming removed 4 bases from V and 14 bases from J, with 19 bases in between. The length of the CDR3 is 13 residues. In germline, CDR1 is MNHEY, CDR2 SVGAGI. As DNA, the CDR3 is TGTGCCAGCAGTTTCACCCGGGACTCCTCCGGGTATTTT. Translation: CASSFTRDSSGYF.

The rearrangement joins TRBV7-9 to TRBJ1-2; D gene uncertain. The length of the CDR3 is 14 residues. The V gene lost 4 bases and the J gene lost 4 bases, with 13 bases spanning the gap. CDR1 and CDR2 (germline): SEHNR, FQNEAQ (reference sequence). The CDR3 region is CASSSWELGYGYTF. DNA for the CDR3: TGTGCCAGCAGCTCGTGGGAGTTGGGCTATGGCTACACCTTC.

The J gene is TRBJ2-3, the V gene TRBV4-1; TRBD2 is a possible D gene (6 bases). V lost 1 base and J lost 4, with 9 bases in between. CDR3 length: 14 residues. Germline loops: CDR1 MGHRA, CDR2 YSYEKL. CDR3 in amino acids: CASSQAGTSDTQYF. The CDR3 DNA is TGCGCCAGCAGCCAAGCCGGGACTTCAGATACGCAGTATTTT.

The rearrangement uses TRBV6-1 and TRBJ1-1; unclear D gene. Germline CDR1 reads MNHNS; CDR2 reads SASEGT. The CDR3 spans 14 residues. V was shortened by 1 base and J by 4 bases, with 10 bases between the two germline ends. The chain's CDR3 is CASSEGTSGTEAFF. For the CDR3, the DNA is TGTGCCAGCAGTGAAGGCACCTCGGGCACTGAAGCTTTCTTT.

The V call is TRBV10-1, the J call TRBJ2-7; D remains unclear. Trimming cost V 1 base and J 3 bases, with 7 bases left between them. The germline V gene has CDR1 WNHNN and CDR2 SYGVQD (reference sequence). This CDR3 spans 13 amino acids. CDR3 sequence: CASSEFLNYEQYF. CDR3 in DNA: TGCGCCAGCAGTGAGTTCCTTAACTACGAGCAGTACTTC.